The 19 T cell receptor beta chains below come from one sample, sequenced in a study of blood T cell repertoires in COVID-19. Assay: immunoSEQ multiplex PCR; the TCRdb copy retains only in-frame clones and omits some. The sample has about 330,000 clones, 80% to 90% seen once. Sequenced input: peripheral blood. The origin of the receptors is a woman in her forties or fifties with acute or convalescent COVID-19.

For this clone: Within the sample, other DNA sequences also encode this same CDR3. The V call is TRBV28, the J call TRBJ1-1; perhaps TRBD1 as D (5 bases). Trimming cost V 5 bases and J 0 bases, with 10 bases left between them. The length of the CDR3 is 14 residues. Germline V gene lookup returns CDR1 MDHEN and CDR2 SYDVKM. In DNA form, the CDR3 reads TGTGCCAGCAGTCCGAGACAGATGAACACTGAAGCTTTCTTT. Translated, it gives CASSPRQMNTEAFF.

The chain employs TRBV7-9 and TRBJ2-3; a possible D gene is TRBD2 (6 bases). The germline CDR1 and CDR2 sequences are SEHNR and FQNEAQ (reference sequence). The CDR3 totals 14 residues. Trimming removed 3 bases at V and 2 bases at J, with 9 bases between. In DNA, the CDR3 is TGTGCCAGCAGCTTCGGGAGTGTCACAGATACGCAGTATTTT. Residues: CASSFGSVTDTQYF.

The V and J genes are TRBV3-1 (or the pseudogene TRBV3-2) and TRBJ2-2; tentative D call: TRBD2 (6 bases). The ends were cut back, 5 bases at V and 5 bases at J, with 21 bases in the middle. The CDR3 sequence is 17 residues long. Germline V gene lookup returns CDR1 LGHDT and CDR2 YNNKEL (reference sequence). The CDR3 region has the DNA TGTGCCAGCAGCACTCTCCGGGACTCACCACCAACCGGGGAGCTGTTTTTT. Translating gives CASSTLRDSPPTGELFF.

The chain couples TRBV6-4 to TRBJ2-2, with D possibly matching TRBD1 (6 bases). CDR3 length: 14 amino acids. Germline lookup yields CDR1 MRHNA and CDR2 SNTAGT. V lost 6 bases and J 3 bases, leaving 11 bases between the germline ends. The CDR3 region is CASSYQGHTGELFF. As DNA, the CDR3 is TGTGCCAGCAGCTACCAGGGGCACACCGGGGAGCTGTTTTTT.

The rearrangement joins TRBV4-1 to TRBJ2-2; maybe TRBD1 (5 bases). Trimming cost V 4 bases and J 7 bases, with 19 bases left between them. Per germline, CDR1 MGHRA and CDR2 YSYEKL. The CDR3 contains 16 residues. This CDR3 reads CASSPRRSGSDGELFF. The CDR3 nucleotides read TGCGCCAGCAGCCCCCGACGGTCAGGGTCAGACGGGGAGCTGTTTTTT.

The gene calls are TRBV2 and TRBJ2-5; TRBD2 is a possible D gene (6 bases). V was shortened by 3 bases and J by 5 bases, with 10 bases between the two germline ends. Germline values: CDR1 SNHLY, CDR2 FYNNEI. This CDR3 has 13 residues. CDR3 bases: TGTGCCAGCAGTGAGCGGGGAAGGGAGACCCAGTACTTC. This gives the protein CASSERGRETQYF.

The V call is TRBV6-5, the J call TRBJ1-4; 8 bases are shared with TRBD1. Looked up from germline, CDR1 is MNHEY and CDR2 is SVGAGI. The CDR3 runs to 13 residues. V lost 6 bases, J lost 8 bases, and 5 bases stayed unmatched. CDR3 amino acids: CASSLDRDEKLFF. The CDR3 nucleotides are TGTGCCAGCAGCCTGGACAGGGACGAAAAACTGTTTTTT.

The J gene is TRBJ2-1, the V gene TRBV7-2, with 8 positions matching TRBD2. CDR3 length equals 16 residues. With V trimmed by 1 base and J by 4 bases, 6 bases remained unmatched. The germline V gene encodes CDR1 SGHTA and CDR2 FQGNSA. This CDR3 is CASSLVSGGLYNEQFF. The CDR3 DNA reads as TGTGCCAGCAGCTTAGTCAGCGGGGGCCTTTACAATGAGCAGTTCTTC.

The gene calls are TRBV30 and TRBJ1-6; no clear D. This CDR3 has 15 amino acids. V shed 2 bases and J shed 6 bases, with 14 bases lying between them. Germline lookup yields CDR1 GTSNPN and CDR2 SVGIG (reference sequence). In nucleotides, the CDR3 is TGTGCCTGGAGTATACAGACACGCTTTAATTCACCCCTCCACTTT. It encodes CAWSIQTRFNSPLHF.

The CDR3, as DNA: TGTGCCTGGGGCGGACAGGCTGGCGAGCAGTACGTC. Translating it yields CAWGGQAGEQYV. The J gene is TRBJ2-7, the V gene TRBV30, with 7 bases identical to TRBD1. The CDR3 runs to 12 residues. V shed 5 bases and J 6 bases; nucleotides not matched to a gene: 7. Germline assignment: CDR1 GTSNPN and CDR2 SVGIG (reference sequence).

The chain employs TRBV7-2 and TRBJ2-3; TRBD2 agrees at 7 bases. Germline lookup yields CDR1 SGHTA and CDR2 FQGNSA. V dropped 5 bases and J dropped 8; count of bases not matched to a gene: 7. This CDR3 spans 13 amino acids. CDR3 sequence reads: CASSPGGGSTQYF. The CDR3, as DNA: TGTGCCAGCAGCCCGGGGGGAGGTAGTACGCAGTATTTT.

The chain is built from TRBV29-1 and TRBJ2-1; 9 bases match TRBD2. The CDR3 covers 15 residues. Germline CDR1 reads SQVTM; CDR2 reads ANQGSEA. J lost 4 bases, V lost 5 bases, and 9 bases had no gene match. Written as DNA, the CDR3 is TGCAGCGTTCCGCGGAGTAGCGGGGGATACAATGAGCAGTTCTTC. It encodes CSVPRSSGGYNEQFF.

V usage is TRBV2 and J usage is TRBJ1-2, with TRBD1 identical over 9 bases. This CDR3 is 13 amino acids long. The V and J ends lost 5 bases and 8 bases, in that order; junction bases with no gene match: 6. CDR1 and CDR2 (germline): SNHLY, FYNNEI. Here the CDR3 DNA reads TGTGCCAGCAGTTGGGGACAGGGAACCGGCTACACCTTC. Residues: CASSWGQGTGYTF.

The V gene is TRBV7-9, the J gene TRBJ2-5; 9 positions match TRBD2. This CDR3 is 14 amino acids long. V dropped 8 bases and J dropped 2; count of bases not matched to a gene: 6. In germline, CDR1 is SEHNR, CDR2 FQNEAQ (reference sequence). Written as DNA, the CDR3 is TGTGCCAGCGAACGCGGGGGGGCACAAGAGACCCAGTACTTC. Protein sequence: CASERGGAQETQYF.

The chain uses TRBV3-1 (or the pseudogene TRBV3-2) and TRBJ2-5; 9 nucleotides agree with TRBD2. V lost 6 bases to trimming and J lost 3 bases; unmatched junction nucleotides: 2. There are 13 residues in the CDR3. Germline values: CDR1 LGHDT, CDR2 YNNKEL (reference sequence). CDR3 nucleotide sequence: TGTGCCAGCAGGAGACTAGCGGAAGAGACCCAGTACTTC. Its protein product is CASRRLAEETQYF.

The chain uses TRBV10-3 and TRBJ1-4, with a weak D call TRBD1 (5 bases). This CDR3 comprises 16 residues. V was clipped by 6 bases and J by 6 bases, with 20 bases between them. CDR1 ENHRY and CDR2 SYGVKD come from the germline V gene. In nucleotides, the CDR3 is TGTGCCATCAGCTCCTCCCCAGGGCCTAGCGATGAAAAACTGTTTTTT. Protein: CAISSSPGPSDEKLFF.

The V gene is TRBV6-6, the J gene TRBJ1-5, with 9 bases aligning to TRBD1. Unmatched junction bases numbered 5, after V lost 7 bases and J lost 1 base. The CDR3 extends over 15 amino acids. CDR1 is MNHNY and CDR2 is SVGAGI in the germline V gene (reference sequence). CDR3 sequence: CASIRGTGSNQPQHF. CDR3 sequence (DNA): TGTGCCAGCATACGAGGGACAGGGAGCAATCAGCCCCAGCATTTT.

The chain joins TRBV9 to TRBJ1-3; 9 bases agree with TRBD1. The length of the CDR3 is 16 residues. CDR1 SGDLS and CDR2 YYNGEE come from the germline V gene. V was pared by 1 base and J by 5 bases, with 7 bases of the junction left unmatched. Written as DNA, the CDR3 is TGTGCCAGCAGCGTAAAAGTCGGGACAGGGAGAAACACCATATATTTT. Its translation: CASSVKVGTGRNTIYF. Complete variable domain (other parts from reference TRBV9 and TRBJ1-3): DSGVTQTPKHLITATGQRVTLRCSPRSGDLSVYWYQQSLDQGLQFLIQYYNGEERAKGNILERFSAQQFPDLHSELNLSSLELGDSALYFCASSVKVGTGRNTIYFGEGSWLTVV.

This clone was observed once. Different DNA sequences within this sample yield the same CDR3. The chain has TRBV7-9 and TRBJ1-2; 7 bases are shared with TRBD1. The germline V gene encodes CDR1 SEHNR and CDR2 FQNEAQ (reference sequence). This CDR3 contains 13 residues. V shed 5 bases, J shed 5 bases, and the junction held 5 bases outside the gene matches. The DNA for the CDR3 is TGTGCCAGCAGCCTAGACAGGGTGTATGGCTACACCTTC. Translation gives CASSLDRVYGYTF.